These 4 T cell receptor beta chains originate from one sample sequenced in a study of tumor-infiltrating lymphocytes in primary liver carcinoma. With around 450 ng total RNA as template and a constant-region primer, TCR beta cDNA was made. Libraries covering TCR beta were generated through three nested multiplex PCR rounds (using a slightly modified ARM-PCR). TRBV1-TRBV30 forward and Cbeta reverse primers drove the first two roughly 10-cycle rounds. TCRdb fed the multiplex PCR reads into MiXCR, producing one record per CDR3 protein. The sample shows approximately 320,000 distinct CDR3 sequences, roughly 60% of them seen only once. RNA was extracted from whole blood without cell sorting, alongside germline DNA. The material sequenced was peripheral blood. Receptors originate from a woman in her 30s with primary liver carcinoma and hepatitis B virus infection.

With regard to this clonotype: It may be a read error: a sequence one base away is much more abundant. This sequence joins TRBV29-1 and TRBJ2-1; 7 nucleotides line up with TRBD2. CDR3 length: 14 amino acids. J lost 4 bases, V lost 7 bases, and 10 bases had no gene match. Germline assignment: CDR1 SQVTM and CDR2 ANQGSEA. CDR3 DNA: TGCAGCGCTGCAGGGAGGGGTCAGTACAATGAGCAGTTCTTC. Its protein product is CSAAGRGQYNEQFF.

On this clonotype: One junction end disagrees with the germline gene, perhaps due to a read error. This chain uses TRBV28 with TRBJ2-5, with D possibly being TRBD1 (6 bases). Per the germline V gene, CDR1 is MDHEN and CDR2 is SYDVKM. The length of the CDR3 is 13 residues. CDR3: CASSPGDIETQCF. CDR3 coding DNA: TGTGCCAGCAGTCCCGGGGACATCGAGACCCAGTGCTTC.

Regarding this clonotype: A much larger clone differs by one base, so this may be a read error. This chain links TRBV12-3 or TRBV12-4 with TRBJ2-2; tentatively, D is TRBD2 (6 bases). There are 14 residues in the CDR3. The CDR3 is CASSLAGGAGGLFF. The CDR3, as DNA: TGTGCCAGCAGTTTAGCGGGGGGAGCCGGGGGGCTGTTTTTT.

In the case of this clonotype: This may arise from a read error, as a much more abundant clone is one base away. J is TRBJ2-7 and V is TRBV11-2; 8 positions match TRBD1. The CDR3 is made up of 14 amino acids. Germline V gene data show CDR1 as SGHAT and CDR2 as FQNNGV. V was pared by 4 bases and J by 5 bases, with 7 bases of the junction left unmatched. CDR3 coding DNA: TGTGCCAGCAGCTCAGGACAGGGATCCAACGAGCAGTACTTC. It encodes CASSSGQGSNEQYF.